Shown below are 12 T cell receptor beta chains from a single sample sequenced in a study of blood T cell repertoires in COVID-19. Profiled with immunoSEQ multiplex PCR; TCRdb holds only in-frame clones, not every one. Of approximately 49,000 clones listed, more than 75% are singletons. The material sequenced was peripheral blood. The receptors stem from a man aged 50 to 59 with acute or convalescent COVID-19.

This clone is a singleton in its sample. The chain uses TRBV24-1 and TRBJ2-5; 14 nucleotides match TRBD2. V lost 8 bases and J lost 3; bases outside the gene matches: 7. Germline assignment: CDR1 KGHDR and CDR2 SFDVKD. The CDR3 consists of 16 residues. CDR3 DNA: TGTGCCACCACGGACCCGGGACTAGCGGGAGAAGAGACCCAGTACTTC. It yields the protein CATTDPGLAGEETQYF.

The V gene is TRBV19, the J gene TRBJ2-7, with D possibly matching TRBD2 (6 bases). Trimming took off 5 bases at V and 2 bases at J, with 13 bases between the two ends. The CDR3 runs to 14 residues. Per germline, CDR1 LNHDA and CDR2 SQIVND (reference sequence). The CDR3 nucleotides read TGTGCCAGTAGTCCAACGTGGGGGGCCTACGAGCAGTACTTC. This gives the protein CASSPTWGAYEQYF.

This rearrangement joins TRBV2 to TRBJ2-5, with 10 bases fitting TRBD1. V dropped 4 bases and J dropped 4; count of bases not matched to a gene: 3. This CDR3 is 14 amino acids long. The germline V gene has CDR1 SNHLY and CDR2 FYNNEI. In nucleotides, the CDR3 is TGTGCCAGCAGTGTCGGGACAGGGGCAGAGACCCAGTACTTC. Protein sequence: CASSVGTGAETQYF.

In regard to this clone: The junction departs from germline at one end; a sequencing error may be responsible. The gene calls are TRBV18 and TRBJ1-2; 11 nucleotides align to TRBD1. CDR1 and CDR2 (germline): KGHSH, LQKENI. CDR3 size: 11 residues. This CDR3 is CASSGQGAPIF. The CDR3 DNA is TGTGCCAGCTCAGGACAGGGGGCTCCCATCTTC.

This clone has just one count. The V call is TRBV7-3, the J call TRBJ2-6; 7 bases map to TRBD1. Germline trimming cut 6 bases from V and 4 bases from J; bases unmatched to any gene: 6. Germline assignment: CDR1 SGHTA and CDR2 FQGTGA. This CDR3 has 15 amino acids. CDR3 in amino acids: CASSRTGAGANVLTF. For the CDR3, the DNA is TGTGCCAGCAGTCGTACAGGGGCCGGGGCCAACGTCCTGACTTTC.

The chain couples TRBV2 to TRBJ2-7, with 9 bases aligning to TRBD1. V shed 7 bases, J shed 6 bases, and the junction held 7 bases outside the gene matches. The CDR3 has 13 amino acids. Germline V gives CDR1 SNHLY, CDR2 FYNNEI. The CDR3 region is CASKAGQGLEQYF. CDR3 DNA sequence: TGTGCCAGCAAAGCCGGACAGGGGCTCGAGCAGTACTTC. Based on the CDR3 plus reference TRBV2 and TRBJ2-7, the full variable domain is EPEVTQTPSHQVTQMGQEVILRCVPISNHLYFYWYRQILGQKVEFLVSFYNNEISEKSEIFDDQFSVERPDGSNFTLKIRSTKLEDSAMYFCASKAGQGLEQYFGPGTRLTVT.

This clone was observed once. V usage is TRBV28 and J usage is TRBJ1-6, with D possibly matching TRBD1 (5 bases). Trimming removed 9 bases from V and 4 bases from J, with 10 bases in between. The CDR3 runs to 13 residues. CDR1 is MDHEN, CDR2 SYDVKM, per germline. As DNA, the CDR3 is TGTGCCAGTTTGGGGCCATATAATTCACCCCTCCACTTT. This gives the protein CASLGPYNSPLHF.

The chain joins TRBV6-5 to TRBJ1-3, with 7 positions matching TRBD1. The CDR3 is 15 amino acids. Trimming took 5 bases from V and 3 from J; bases not matched to a gene: 7. Germline lookup yields CDR1 MNHEY and CDR2 SVGAGI. DNA for the CDR3: TGTGCCAGCAGTACTCCGACAGGGAATGGAAACACCATATATTTT. Amino acids: CASSTPTGNGNTIYF.

The V and J genes are TRBV28 and TRBJ1-3; TRBD1 is a possible D gene (5 bases). With 2 bases removed from V and 4 bases from J, the gap between germline ends came to 9 bases. Germline V CDR1 and CDR2: MDHEN, SYDVKM. This CDR3 has 14 residues. The CDR3 DNA follows: TGTGCCAGCAGTTTACGGCAGGGCGGAAACACCATATATTTT. Protein sequence: CASSLRQGGNTIYF.

The chain has TRBV12-3 or TRBV12-4 and TRBJ1-2; TRBD1 matches 7 bases. Trimming cost V 6 bases and J 4 bases; bases outside gene matches: 5. CDR3 length: 13 amino acids. CDR3 sequence reads: CASSWDSRYGYTF. CDR3 nucleotide sequence: TGTGCCAGCAGCTGGGACAGTCGCTATGGCTACACCTTC.

Here the CDR3 DNA reads TGTGCCAGCAGTTTCCACCTACAGGGTTTCACCGGGGAGCTGTTTTTT. This codes for CASSFHLQGFTGELFF. The chain employs TRBV27 and TRBJ2-2; TRBD1 is a possible D gene (6 bases). The CDR3 spans 16 residues. V gave up 3 bases and J gave up 4 bases, with 15 bases separating them. Germline values: CDR1 MNHEY, CDR2 SMNVEV (reference sequence).

The CDR3 coding sequence is TGTGCCAGCAGTCCAAGACAGGGTGGATCACCCCTCCACTTT. Its translation: CASSPRQGGSPLHF. The genes are TRBV6-6 and TRBJ1-6; TRBD1 matches at 7 bases. Germline assignment: CDR1 MNHNY and CDR2 SVGAGI (reference sequence). V gave up 5 bases and J gave up 10 bases; unmatched junction bases: 8. The CDR3 covers 14 residues.